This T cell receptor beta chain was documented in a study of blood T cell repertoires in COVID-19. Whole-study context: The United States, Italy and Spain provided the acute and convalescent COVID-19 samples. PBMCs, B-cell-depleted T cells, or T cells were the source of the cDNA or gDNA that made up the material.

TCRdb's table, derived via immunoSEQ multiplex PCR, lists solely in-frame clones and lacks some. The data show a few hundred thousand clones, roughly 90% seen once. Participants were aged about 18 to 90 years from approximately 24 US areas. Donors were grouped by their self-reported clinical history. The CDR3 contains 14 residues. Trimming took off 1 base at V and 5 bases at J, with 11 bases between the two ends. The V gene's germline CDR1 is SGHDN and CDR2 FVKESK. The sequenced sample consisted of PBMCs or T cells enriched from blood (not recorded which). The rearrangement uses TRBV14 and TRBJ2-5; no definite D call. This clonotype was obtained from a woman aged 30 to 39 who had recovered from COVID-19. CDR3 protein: CASSQVEILETQYF. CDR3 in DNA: TGTGCCAGCAGCCAAGTCGAGATTCTTGAGACCCAGTACTTC. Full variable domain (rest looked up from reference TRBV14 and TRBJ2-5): EAGVTQFPSHSVIEKGQTVTLRCDPISGHDNLYWYRRVMGKEIKFLLHFVKESKQDESGMPNNRFLAERTGGTYSTLKVQPAELEDSGVYFCASSQVEILETQYFGPGTRLLVL.